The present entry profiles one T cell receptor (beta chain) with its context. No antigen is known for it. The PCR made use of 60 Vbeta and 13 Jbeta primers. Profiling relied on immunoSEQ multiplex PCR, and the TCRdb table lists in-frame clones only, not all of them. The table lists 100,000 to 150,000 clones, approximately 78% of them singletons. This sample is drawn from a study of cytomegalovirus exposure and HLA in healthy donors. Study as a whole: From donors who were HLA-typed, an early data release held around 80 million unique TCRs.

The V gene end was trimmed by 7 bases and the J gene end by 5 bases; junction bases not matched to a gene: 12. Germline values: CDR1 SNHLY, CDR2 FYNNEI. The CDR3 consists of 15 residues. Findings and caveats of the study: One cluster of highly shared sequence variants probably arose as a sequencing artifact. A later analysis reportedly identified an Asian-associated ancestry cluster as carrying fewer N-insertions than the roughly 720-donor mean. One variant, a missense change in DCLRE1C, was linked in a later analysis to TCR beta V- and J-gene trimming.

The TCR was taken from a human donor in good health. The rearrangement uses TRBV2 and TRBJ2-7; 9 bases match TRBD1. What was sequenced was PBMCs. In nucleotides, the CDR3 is TGTGCCAGCACTCTCTGGGGACAGGGCCCGGACGAGCAGTACTTC. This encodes CASTLWGQGPDEQYF.